This T cell receptor beta chain was observed in a study of blood T cells in healthy people across ages. Notes on the study in general: Across the age range, TCR beta diversity per million T cells fell in a roughly linear way.

J gave up 4 bases and V 3 bases, and 4 bases lay outside the gene matches. The CDR3 has 15 residues. The germline gives CDR1 LGHDT, CDR2 YNNKEL (reference sequence). A second PCR, run for roughly 7 to 12 cycles, used a sample-barcoded 5' primer plus a J-beta primer mix. TCRdb reprocessed the 5' RACE reads with MiXCR, giving one entry per CDR3 protein. Of approximately 960,000 distinct CDR3 sequences in the sample, about 29% are singletons; the top ten hold roughly a tenth. As for this clonotype: The antigen is undetermined.

The sample was also reused in another study, on T cells of mothers and their children. According to that study: Each donor was one of three healthy Caucasian mothers or one of their six children. In related and unrelated pairs alike, thymic selection shapes TCR recombination output, with inherited differences minor.

Sequencing was carried out using blood. This chain connects TRBV3-1 to TRBJ2-3, with TRBD2 identical over 10 bases. The TCR was taken from a woman in her 40s in good health. The CDR3 DNA sequence: TGTGCCAGCAGCCACTTAGCGGGGGGCCCAGATACGCAGTATTTT. Translation gives CASSHLAGGPDTQYF.